This passage covers 30 T cell receptor beta chains from one sample sequenced in a study of T cell responses to AZD1222 COVID-19 vaccine. Libraries were prepared by immunoSEQ multiplex PCR; TCRdb keeps only in-frame clonotypes and omits some of them. The repertoire holds more than 150,000 clones, with about nine tenths as singletons. The source material was peripheral blood, sampled on day 0 of AZD1222 vaccination. These receptors were taken from an adult in good health.

The genes are TRBV19 and TRBJ1-5; D remains unclear. V gave up 3 bases and J gave up 4 bases, with 19 bases separating them. The CDR3 contains 17 residues. Germline V lookup: CDR1 LNHDA, CDR2 SQIVND (reference sequence). The CDR3 nucleotides are TGTGCCAGTAGTATCCCGGTGGGCCGGGAGGGAAATCAGCCCCAGCATTTT. It yields the protein CASSIPVGREGNQPQHF. Filled out from reference TRBV19 and TRBJ1-5, the complete variable domain reads DGGITQSPKYLFRKEGQNVTLSCEQNLNHDAMYWYRQDPGQGLRLIYYSQIVNDFQKGDIAEGYSVSREKKESFPLTVTSAQKNPTAFYLCASSIPVGREGNQPQHFGDGTRLSIL.

The V gene is TRBV6-5, the J gene TRBJ1-6; 8 positions agree with TRBD1. The CDR3 contains 14 residues. CDR1 and CDR2 (germline): MNHEY, SVGAGI. J gave up 8 bases and V 6 bases, and 6 bases lay outside the gene matches. This CDR3 reads CASSTTGVHSPLHF. The CDR3 DNA follows: TGTGCCAGCAGCACGACAGGGGTGCATTCACCCCTCCACTTT.

V gene TRBV6-5 combines with J gene TRBJ1-5, with D hard to call. The germline V and J ends were trimmed by 5 bases and 3 bases, with 11 bases remaining between them. Germline CDR1 MNHEY, CDR2 SVGAGI. The CDR3 contains 14 residues. CDR3 amino acids: CASSPLGSNQPQHF. In DNA, the CDR3 is TGTGCCAGCAGTCCGTTGGGTTCCAATCAGCCCCAGCATTTT.

The rearrangement links TRBV6-5 to TRBJ1-5, with D maybe TRBD1 (5 bases). Germline-derived CDR1 and CDR2 are MNHEY and SVGAGI. The length of the CDR3 is 13 residues. V was pared by 6 bases and J by 5 bases, with 11 bases between. For the CDR3, the DNA is TGTGCCAGCAGGGGGCAGCCCTATCAGCCCCAGCATTTT. Protein: CASRGQPYQPQHF.

The V and J genes are TRBV7-3 and TRBJ1-2, with TRBD1 as a possible D gene (6 bases). Germline V gene lookup returns CDR1 SGHTA and CDR2 FQGTGA. The CDR3 spans 15 residues. The V end lost 4 bases, the J end lost 0 bases, and 12 bases lay between the germline ends. The CDR3 protein is CASSSYRATNYGYTF. The CDR3 bases are TGTGCCAGCAGCTCCTACAGGGCGACTAACTATGGCTACACCTTC.

This sequence joins TRBV5-1 and TRBJ1-3, with 9 bases lining up with TRBD1. There are 20 residues in the CDR3. J was trimmed by 0 bases and V by 0 bases; bases with no gene match: 13. Per the germline V gene, CDR1 is SGHRS and CDR2 is YFSETQ. As DNA, the CDR3 is TGCGCCAGCAGCTTGGACGGACAGGGGATCGGTGTGGACTCTGGAAACACCATATATTTT. Encoded protein: CASSLDGQGIGVDSGNTIYF.

V usage is TRBV23-1 and J usage is TRBJ1-1; 9 positions agree with TRBD1. TRBV23-1 is an open reading frame, and its role is uncertain. The CDR3 loop spans 15 amino acids. J lost 4 bases, V lost 6 bases, and 9 bases had no gene match. In DNA, the CDR3 is TGCGCCAGCAGAGATAAACAGGGGGCGGCCACTGAAGCTTTCTTT. It codes for CASRDKQGAATEAFF.

This rearrangement joins TRBV28 to TRBJ2-3, with 7 bases aligning to TRBD2. This CDR3 region has 15 residues. The germline V gene has CDR1 MDHEN and CDR2 SYDVKM. Unmatched junction bases numbered 9, after V lost 4 bases and J lost 5 bases. The CDR3 is CASSSSWEGQDTQYF. CDR3 nucleotide sequence: TGTGCCAGCAGTTCCTCCTGGGAGGGCCAAGATACGCAGTATTTT.

This clone was detected a few times. The chain uses TRBV18 and TRBJ2-7; maybe TRBD2 (6 bases). CDR3 length: 15 residues. V shed 0 bases and J shed 2 bases, with 11 bases lying between them. Germline V gene sequence: CDR1 KGHSH, CDR2 LQKENI. CDR3 bases: TGTGCCAGCTCACCACCGGGACTGGACGCCTACGAGCAGTACTTC. It specifies CASSPPGLDAYEQYF.

The V and J genes are TRBV12-3 or TRBV12-4 and TRBJ2-5; D not resolved. This CDR3 contains 13 residues. V was clipped by 5 bases and J by 1 base, with 8 bases between them. CDR3 region: CASSLLGQETQYF. In DNA form, the CDR3 reads TGTGCCAGCAGTCTTTTGGGCCAAGAGACCCAGTACTTC.

The chain links TRBV5-1 to TRBJ1-3, with no clear D. The CDR3 length is 12 residues. Trimming shortened V by 3 bases and J by 4 bases, and 5 bases separated the two germline ends. Germline V gene sequence: CDR1 SGHRS, CDR2 YFSETQ. DNA of the CDR3: TGCGCCAGCAGCTCCCAGGGAAACACCATATATTTT. Translated: CASSSQGNTIYF.

J is TRBJ2-5 and V is TRBV10-3, with TRBD1 matching over 8 bases. The CDR3 sequence is 14 residues long. Germline-derived CDR1 and CDR2 are ENHRY and SYGVKD. V shed 5 bases, J shed 4 bases, and the junction held 6 bases outside the gene matches. CDR3 sequence (DNA): TGTGCCATCAGTCAACAGGGGGGAGGAGAGACCCAGTACTTC. It codes for CAISQQGGGETQYF.

The chain has TRBV19 and TRBJ2-5; 7 nucleotides align to TRBD1. Germline-derived CDR1 and CDR2 are LNHDA and SQIVND (reference sequence). The CDR3 is 14 residues long. V lost 5 bases and J lost 4; bases outside the gene matches: 7. CDR3 in DNA: TGTGCCAGTAGTTTCACGGGACAGCGAGAGACCCAGTACTTC. Translating gives CASSFTGQRETQYF.

V gene TRBV18 combines with J gene TRBJ1-6, with unresolved D. Trimming left V 3 bases short and J 8 bases short, with 8 bases between. The CDR3 is 13 residues long. Germline V gene lookup returns CDR1 KGHSH and CDR2 LQKENI. CDR3 sequence reads: CASSPSVDSPLHF. The CDR3 DNA sequence: TGTGCCAGCTCACCGTCCGTTGATTCACCCCTCCACTTT.

The chain uses TRBV5-4 and TRBJ2-2; 8 bases line up with TRBD2. Germline V gene data show CDR1 as SGHNT and CDR2 as YYREEE (reference sequence). This CDR3 spans 17 amino acids. V was pared by 4 bases and J by 3 bases, with 11 bases of the junction left unmatched. The CDR3 reads CASSRYTGGPDTGELFF. DNA of the CDR3: TGTGCCAGCAGCAGATACACGGGGGGGCCGGACACCGGGGAGCTGTTTTTT.

The chain joins TRBV28 to TRBJ1-5, with a possible D match to TRBD1 (5 bases). The CDR3 covers 14 residues. V was pared by 10 bases and J by 1 base, with 14 bases between. CDR1 and CDR2 (germline): MDHEN, SYDVKM. The CDR3, as DNA: TGTGCCACCGTAGCGGGGGGGAGCAATCAGCCCCAGCATTTT. This encodes CATVAGGSNQPQHF. Supplemented by reference TRBV28 and TRBJ1-5, the full variable domain reads DVKVTQSSRYLVKRTGEKVFLECVQDMDHENMFWYRQDPGLGLRLIYFSYDVKMKEKGDIPEGYSVSREKKERFSLILESASTNQTSMYLCATVAGGSNQPQHFGDGTRLSIL.

The V call is TRBV7-2, the J call TRBJ2-7, with 9 nucleotides matching TRBD1. The trim removed 4 bases at V and 3 bases at J, leaving 7 bases unmatched. This CDR3 spans 15 amino acids. Germline CDR1 SGHTA, CDR2 FQGNSA. The chain's CDR3 is CASSWTGTGSYEQYF. The DNA for the CDR3 is TGTGCCAGCAGCTGGACCGGGACAGGGAGCTACGAGCAGTACTTC.

This chain links TRBV28 with TRBJ1-1, with D possibly TRBD1 on 5 matching bases. The CDR3 extends over 13 amino acids. The germline V and J ends were trimmed by 2 bases and 11 bases, with 15 bases remaining between them. CDR1 is MDHEN and CDR2 is SYDVKM in the germline V gene. In DNA form, the CDR3 reads TGTGCCAGCAGTTTAGTTGGGACCCACGGGGCTTTCTTT. Translation: CASSLVGTHGAFF.

This sequence joins TRBV7-8 and TRBJ1-4; 7 bases fit TRBD1. From germline, CDR1 is SGHVS and CDR2 FQNEAQ. The V and J ends lost 5 bases and 5 bases, in that order; junction bases with no gene match: 5. This CDR3 region has 14 residues. This chain's CDR3 is CASSPGTANEKLFF. The CDR3 bases are TGTGCCAGCAGCCCGGGGACAGCCAATGAAAAACTGTTTTTT. The variable domain in full, completed from reference TRBV7-8 and TRBJ1-4, reads GAGVSQSPRYKVAKRGQDVALRCDPISGHVSLFWYQQALGQGPEFLTYFQNEAQLDKSGLPSDRFFAERPEGSVSTLKIQRTQQEDSAVYLCASSPGTANEKLFFGSGTQLSVL.

Turning to this clone: The sample contains more than one DNA sequence encoding this CDR3. The CDR3 bases are TGTGCCTGGAGTGTACGTAGCAATCAGCCCCAGCATTTT. This codes for CAWSVRSNQPQHF. The chain couples TRBV30 to TRBJ1-5; no firm D call. This CDR3 contains 13 residues. Germline loops: CDR1 GTSNPN, CDR2 SVGIG (reference sequence). Trimming removed 0 bases at V and 0 bases at J, with 3 bases between.

The V gene is TRBV18, the J gene TRBJ2-1; a possible D gene is TRBD1 (5 bases). V was pared by 3 bases and J by 3 bases, with 12 bases between. CDR1 KGHSH and CDR2 LQKENI come from the germline V gene. The CDR3 length is 15 residues. The CDR3: CASSPYQGDYNEQFF. The CDR3 DNA is TGTGCCAGCTCACCCTACCAGGGCGACTACAATGAGCAGTTCTTC.

This clone showed up just a few times. The V call is TRBV4-1, the J call TRBJ2-7; D may be TRBD2 (5 bases). The germline V gene encodes CDR1 MGHRA and CDR2 YSYEKL. Between the trimmed V and J ends, which lost 1 base and 1 base, there was a span of 14 bases. CDR3 length equals 16 residues. This CDR3 reads CASSQVEGALSYEQYF. CDR3 bases: TGCGCCAGCAGCCAAGTAGAGGGCGCCCTTTCCTACGAGCAGTACTTC.

The V gene is TRBV10-3, the J gene TRBJ2-5; perhaps TRBD1 as D (5 bases). Deletions cut 0 bases from V and 5 bases from J, with 13 bases between. Germline lookup yields CDR1 ENHRY and CDR2 SYGVKD. This CDR3 has 15 amino acids. CDR3 region: CAISESTLKGETQYF. In DNA form, the CDR3 reads TGTGCCATCAGTGAGTCGACTCTTAAGGGGGAGACCCAGTACTTC.

V is TRBV28 and J is TRBJ2-2; 7 bases match TRBD1. CDR1 is MDHEN and CDR2 is SYDVKM in the germline V gene. This CDR3 is built from 15 residues. The junction had 2 bases not matched to a gene; V was cut back by 1 base and J by 3 bases. The CDR3 reads CASSLSDRHTGELFF. CDR3 in DNA: TGTGCCAGCAGTTTATCGGACAGGCACACCGGGGAGCTGTTTTTT. Combining the CDR3 with reference TRBV28 and TRBJ2-2 gives the whole variable domain DVKVTQSSRYLVKRTGEKVFLECVQDMDHENMFWYRQDPGLGLRLIYFSYDVKMKEKGDIPEGYSVSREKKERFSLILESASTNQTSMYLCASSLSDRHTGELFFGEGSRLTVL.

This clone was seen just once. The chain couples TRBV7-2 to TRBJ2-4; TRBD2 matches 9 bases. CDR1 SGHTA and CDR2 FQGNSA come from the germline V gene. After removal of 3 bases from V and 12 bases from J, the junction contained 6 bases not matched to a gene. CDR3 length: 13 residues. The DNA of the CDR3 is TGTGCCAGCAGCTTCAGAGGCGGGGGGGCTCAGTACTTC. Translated, it gives CASSFRGGGAQYF.

This chain uses TRBV28 with TRBJ2-1, with D perhaps TRBD2 (6 bases). Germline lookup yields CDR1 MDHEN and CDR2 SYDVKM. Deletions cut 5 bases from V and 8 bases from J, with 13 bases between. This CDR3 has 13 residues. The CDR3 protein is CASSEAGKDEQFF. Here the CDR3 DNA reads TGTGCCAGCAGTGAAGCGGGCAAGGATGAGCAGTTCTTC.

This chain links TRBV14 with TRBJ2-4; 7 bases are a match to TRBD2. From germline, CDR1 is SGHDN and CDR2 FVKESK. CDR3 length: 18 amino acids. The ends lost 2 bases at V and 8 bases at J; junction bases unmatched: 18. This CDR3 is CASSQTSREGLRGYIQYF. CDR3 in DNA: TGTGCCAGCAGCCAAACTAGCAGGGAGGGCCTGCGCGGGTACATTCAGTACTTC.

The chain uses TRBV7-9 and TRBJ1-2; a weak D match, TRBD1 (6 bases). V lost 5 bases and J 6 bases, leaving 25 bases between the germline ends. Germline-derived CDR1 and CDR2 are SEHNR and FQNEAQ (reference sequence). The CDR3 is 17 residues long. This CDR3 is CASSPPGVGTGIDGYTF. The CDR3 DNA reads TGTGCCAGCAGCCCGCCCGGAGTGGGTACAGGGATCGATGGCTACACCTTC.

This chain joins TRBV5-1 and TRBJ2-2; 8 nucleotides align to TRBD1. The germline CDR1 and CDR2 sequences are SGHRS and YFSETQ. The ends lost 2 bases at V and 0 bases at J; junction bases unmatched: 3. The CDR3 is made up of 16 amino acids. CDR3 sequence: CASSLGTGTNTGELFF. CDR3 sequence (DNA): TGCGCCAGCAGCTTAGGGACAGGAACGAACACCGGGGAGCTGTTTTTT.

This chain uses TRBV19 with TRBJ1-3; D gene ambiguous. Germline values: CDR1 LNHDA, CDR2 SQIVND (reference sequence). This CDR3 is built from 13 residues. V was clipped by 5 bases and J by 3 bases, with 8 bases between them. In DNA form, the CDR3 reads TGTGCCAGTAGTTGGGGTTATGGAAACACCATATATTTT. This sequence encodes CASSWGYGNTIYF.